This entry describes one T cell receptor beta chain. Antigen specificity is unknown. The sample belongs to a study of T cells in Graves' hyperthyroidism and ophthalmopathy. In patients aged 18 to 65, hyperthyroidism was newly diagnosed, with duration under 2 months. Exclusions: uncontrolled infection, other autoimmune disease, pregnancy, lactation. Every diagnosis used clinical symptoms, serum thyroxine and TRAb, thyroid ultrasound and orbital computed tomography. This CDR3 is built from 17 residues. V trimming: 4 bases; J trimming: 1 base; junction bases outside the gene matches: 10. Per germline, CDR1 SGHVS and CDR2 FQNEAQ. There were TCR beta CDR3 regions amplified from RNA transcripts. An initial round of RT-PCR targeting the TCR CDR3 relied on the HTBI primer set. TCRdb re-called the multiplex PCR reads with MiXCR, one entry per CDR3 protein. Here the sample spans approximately 95,000 distinct CDR3 sequences, 35% to 45% being singletons.

Study results and limitations: In simple terms, a model built on 13 V-J features told ophthalmopathy apart from stable hyperthyroidism.

Sequenced material: peripheral blood or thyroid tissue (not recorded which). The V call is TRBV7-8, the J call TRBJ2-7, with 10 positions matching TRBD1. This TCR came from a woman aged 25-40 years with Graves' hyperthyroidism. The chain's CDR3 is CASSSPGTGARSYEQYF. The CDR3 DNA is TGTGCCAGCAGCTCCCCCGGGACAGGGGCTAGGTCCTACGAGCAGTACTTC.